A single sample is the source of the 23 T cell receptor beta chains below, sequenced in a study of cytomegalovirus exposure and HLA in healthy donors. With 60 Vbeta and 13 Jbeta primers, the PCR was carried out. Assay: immunoSEQ multiplex PCR; the TCRdb copy retains only in-frame clones and omits some. This sample's clone table lists roughly 50,000 clones. Sequencing was performed on PBMCs. The receptors come from a man aged 40-49 years in good health and CMV-seropositive.

The V call is TRBV2, the J call TRBJ2-3, with a tentative D call TRBD2 (5 bases). The CDR3 has 14 amino acids. V was trimmed by 4 bases and J by 3 bases, leaving 11 bases between them. The germline V gene encodes CDR1 SNHLY and CDR2 FYNNEI. The CDR3 coding sequence is TGTGCCAGCAGTGCCATACGGGGAACAGATACGCAGTATTTT. Its translation is CASSAIRGTDTQYF.

The chain carries TRBV19 and TRBJ2-1; possibly TRBD1 for D (6 bases). V was trimmed by 4 bases and J by 8 bases, leaving 21 bases between them. This CDR3 is built from 16 residues. Germline V lookup: CDR1 LNHDA, CDR2 SQIVND (reference sequence). The CDR3 region is CASSRYRDTLWDEQFF. As DNA, the CDR3 is TGTGCCAGTAGTAGATACCGGGACACCCTATGGGATGAGCAGTTCTTC.

The CDR3 DNA reads TGCAGCGTTGCCCAGGTCCTCTCCTACGAGCAGTACTTC. It translates to CSVAQVLSYEQYF. The V and J genes are TRBV29-1 and TRBJ2-7; D ambiguous. The CDR3 runs 13 residues. Germline CDR1 SQVTM, CDR2 ANQGSEA. V dropped 4 bases and J dropped 0 bases, with 10 bases sitting between them.

The V and J genes are TRBV28 and TRBJ1-2, with D possibly matching TRBD1 (5 bases). Germline CDR1 reads MDHEN; CDR2 reads SYDVKM. The CDR3 runs 15 residues. Trimming shortened V by 8 bases and J by 8 bases, and 24 bases separated the two germline ends. The CDR3, as DNA: TGTGCCAGCCACGGTATGGGGGAGGCGTTCTACGGCTACACCTTC. Its protein is CASHGMGEAFYGYTF.

V and J are TRBV5-1 and TRBJ1-1; D gene ambiguous. Germline V gene data show CDR1 as SGHRS and CDR2 as YFSETQ. V lost 0 bases, J lost 1 base, and 7 bases lay in between. CDR3 length equals 14 residues. The CDR3 DNA is TGCGCCAGCAGCTTGGATAGGAGGAACACTGAAGCTTTCTTT. Its translation: CASSLDRRNTEAFF.

The rearrangement links TRBV9 to TRBJ2-5; perhaps TRBD2 as D (6 bases). The DNA end is a closer match to TRBJ2-7, so the J assignment may be wrong. There are 15 residues in the CDR3. CDR1 is SGDLS and CDR2 is YYNGEE in the germline V gene. The CDR3 spells CASSPTSSDSYEQYF. CDR3 DNA sequence: TGTGCCAGCAGCCCCACATCTAGCGACTCCTACGAGCAGTACTTC.

This sequence joins TRBV14 and TRBJ1-4; the D gene is possibly TRBD1 (5 bases). The CDR3 totals 17 residues. V lost 2 bases, J lost 6 bases, and 19 bases lay in between. Germline CDR1 SGHDN, CDR2 FVKESK. CDR3 region: CASSQKPPGGPYEKLFF. CDR3 in DNA: TGTGCCAGCAGCCAAAAACCCCCCGGGGGACCCTATGAAAAACTGTTTTTT.

V usage is TRBV7-8 and J usage is TRBJ2-1; D gene unclear. V lost 5 bases, J lost 4 bases, and 9 bases lay in between. CDR1 SGHVS and CDR2 FQNEAQ come from the germline V gene. The CDR3 loop spans 13 amino acids. The chain's CDR3 is CASSPLTYNEQFF. The DNA of the CDR3 is TGTGCCAGCAGCCCCTTGACATACAATGAGCAGTTCTTC.

The chain uses TRBV6-1 and TRBJ1-2, with TRBD1 as a possible D gene (6 bases). CDR3 length equals 14 residues. Per germline, CDR1 MNHNS and CDR2 SASEGT. The ends were cut back, 7 bases at V and 3 bases at J, with 15 bases in the middle. Here the CDR3 DNA reads TGTGCCAGCAACAGGGACACCTCTTACTATGGCTACACCTTC. This sequence encodes CASNRDTSYYGYTF.

DNA for the CDR3: TGTGCCAGCACTCAACACAGTACTAGCGGGAGAGGAGAGCAGTTCTTC. This translates into CASTQHSTSGRGEQFF. V and J are TRBV28 and TRBJ2-1; 11 bases match TRBD2. Germline V lookup: CDR1 MDHEN, CDR2 SYDVKM. The ends lost 7 bases at V and 10 bases at J; junction bases unmatched: 15. This CDR3 has 16 residues. Based on the CDR3 plus reference TRBV28 and TRBJ2-1, the full variable domain is DVKVTQSSRYLVKRTGEKVFLECVQDMDHENMFWYRQDPGLGLRLIYFSYDVKMKEKGDIPEGYSVSREKKERFSLILESASTNQTSMYLCASTQHSTSGRGEQFFGPGTRLTVL.

This chain connects TRBV30 to TRBJ2-3; TRBD2 matches 7 bases. V gave up 3 bases and J gave up 3 bases; unmatched junction bases: 6. The CDR3 length is 14 residues. Germline CDR1 is GTSNPN and CDR2 is SVGIG (reference sequence). The CDR3 protein is CAWRGLVETDTQYF. The CDR3 DNA reads TGTGCCTGGAGAGGACTAGTTGAGACAGATACGCAGTATTTT.

V gene TRBV29-1 combines with J gene TRBJ2-3; a weak D match, TRBD2 (5 bases). Trimming shortened V by 2 bases and J by 4 bases, and 13 bases separated the two germline ends. The CDR3 has 14 amino acids. Germline V gene sequence: CDR1 SQVTM, CDR2 ANQGSEA. CDR3 DNA: TGCAGCGTTGAAAGGCTAGCAGGCTCAGATACGCAGTATTTT. Protein product: CSVERLAGSDTQYF.

The genes are TRBV5-6 and TRBJ1-1, with TRBD1 matching over 7 bases. The CDR3 is made up of 15 amino acids. V trimming: 4 bases; J trimming: 0 bases; junction bases outside the gene matches: 6. Per germline, CDR1 SGHDT and CDR2 YYEEEE. The CDR3: CASSHRGHMNTEAFF. CDR3 DNA: TGTGCCAGCAGCCACAGGGGCCACATGAACACTGAAGCTTTCTTT.

V usage is TRBV10-3 and J usage is TRBJ2-6, with 10 nucleotides matching TRBD2. J gave up 2 bases and V 2 bases, and 6 bases lay outside the gene matches. The CDR3 consists of 18 residues. Germline values: CDR1 ENHRY, CDR2 SYGVKD. The DNA of the CDR3 is TGTGCCATCAGTGAGAGGCTAGCGGGAGAGGCTGGGGCCAACGTCCTGACTTTC. Its protein product is CAISERLAGEAGANVLTF.

The CDR3 loop is CASSLIWGGGTGELFF. As DNA, the CDR3 is TGTGCCAGCAGCTTAATTTGGGGAGGAGGCACCGGGGAGCTGTTTTTT. The chain combines TRBV11-3 with TRBJ2-2, with D possibly matching TRBD2 (6 bases). The ends were cut back, 2 bases at V and 4 bases at J, with 14 bases in the middle. Germline values: CDR1 SGHNT, CDR2 YENEEA. The CDR3 length is 16 residues.

The chain joins TRBV4-2 to TRBJ2-5, with 7 positions matching TRBD1. Unmatched junction bases numbered 1, after V lost 3 bases and J lost 0 bases. The CDR3 sequence is 14 residues long. Germline CDR1 reads LGHNA; CDR2 reads YNFKEQ. The CDR3 sequence: CASSQTGNQETQYF. The CDR3 nucleotides read TGTGCCAGCAGCCAGACAGGGAACCAAGAGACCCAGTACTTC.

The V call is TRBV4-2, the J call TRBJ2-7, with 14 bases identical to TRBD2. J gave up 6 bases and V 4 bases, and 5 bases lay outside the gene matches. CDR1 LGHNA and CDR2 YNFKEQ come from the germline V gene. The CDR3 has 15 residues. CDR3 DNA: TGTGCCAGCAGCCCTTGGACTAGCGGGAGGTCCGAGCAGTACTTC. Amino acid sequence: CASSPWTSGRSEQYF.

The V gene is TRBV5-8, the J gene TRBJ1-2; 10 bases are a match to TRBD1. Germline CDR1 is SGHTS and CDR2 is YDEGEE. With V trimmed by 4 bases and J by 8 bases, 11 bases remained unmatched. The CDR3 has 15 residues. The CDR3 DNA reads as TGTGCCAGCAGCCCACTCCGTTGGACAGGGGGAGGCTACACCTTC. Residues: CASSPLRWTGGGYTF.

This sequence joins TRBV30 and TRBJ1-3; D unresolved. The V gene lost 0 bases and the J gene lost 4 bases, with 10 bases spanning the gap. Germline V CDR1 and CDR2: GTSNPN, SVGIG (reference sequence). The CDR3 sequence is 14 residues long. The CDR3 nucleotides read TGTGCCTGGAGTGTGGGCGTTAAGGGAAACACCATATATTTT. It is translated as CAWSVGVKGNTIYF. The full variable domain, rest sourced from reference TRBV30 and TRBJ1-3, is SQTIHQWPATLVQPVGSPLSLECTVEGTSNPNLYWYRQAAGRGLQLLFYSVGIGQISSEVPQNLSASRPQDRQFILSSKKLLLSDSGFYLCAWSVGVKGNTIYFGEGSWLTVV.

This chain joins TRBV2 and TRBJ1-5; TRBD1 agrees at 9 bases. The CDR3 contains 16 residues. The V gene end was trimmed by 3 bases and the J gene end by 1 base; junction bases not matched to a gene: 4. Germline V lookup: CDR1 SNHLY, CDR2 FYNNEI. CDR3 sequence (DNA): TGTGCCAGCAGTGACAGGACAGGGGTAAGCAATCAGCCCCAGCATTTT. It translates to CASSDRTGVSNQPQHF.

This clone ranks as large in terms of frequency. Other DNA variants within this sample encode the same CDR3. As DNA, the CDR3 is TGTGCCAGCACCAGGACTAGCGGGGGGGACGGCATTCAGTACTTC. As protein: CASTRTSGGDGIQYF. This chain links TRBV6-6 with TRBJ2-4; 15 bases line up with TRBD2. Trimming took 7 bases from V and 9 from J; bases not matched to a gene: 7. The CDR3 has 15 amino acids. Germline V CDR1 and CDR2: MNHNY, SVGAGI (reference sequence).

The chain combines TRBV10-1 with TRBJ2-7, with no clear D. This CDR3 comprises 17 residues. Germline loops: CDR1 WNHNN, CDR2 SYGVQD (reference sequence). V lost 10 bases and J lost 4, with 29 bases in between. This chain's CDR3 is CANGHLVPSRPFYEQYF. As DNA, the CDR3 is TGCGCCAACGGTCATTTGGTCCCGAGCCGCCCCTTTTACGAGCAGTACTTC.

The chain couples TRBV18 to TRBJ1-1; unclear D gene. Germline V gives CDR1 KGHSH, CDR2 LQKENI. The V end was cut by 0 bases, the J end by 1 base, with 12 bases between. The CDR3 is 16 residues long. The CDR3 protein is CASSPPYRQANTEAFF. Here the CDR3 DNA reads TGTGCCAGCTCACCACCTTATCGGCAGGCGAACACTGAAGCTTTCTTT.